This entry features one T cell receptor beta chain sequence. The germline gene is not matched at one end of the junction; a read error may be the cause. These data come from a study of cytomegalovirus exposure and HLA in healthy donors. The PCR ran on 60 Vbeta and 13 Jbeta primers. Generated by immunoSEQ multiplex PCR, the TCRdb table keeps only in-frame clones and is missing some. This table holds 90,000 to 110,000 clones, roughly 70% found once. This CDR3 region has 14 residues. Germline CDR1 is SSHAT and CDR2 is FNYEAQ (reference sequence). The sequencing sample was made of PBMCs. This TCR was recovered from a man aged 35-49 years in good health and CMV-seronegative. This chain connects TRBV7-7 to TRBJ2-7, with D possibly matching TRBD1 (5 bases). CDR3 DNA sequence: TGTGCTAGCAGCCCCTCGCAGGGAACGAGCGAGCAGTACTTC. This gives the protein CASSPSQGTSEQYF.